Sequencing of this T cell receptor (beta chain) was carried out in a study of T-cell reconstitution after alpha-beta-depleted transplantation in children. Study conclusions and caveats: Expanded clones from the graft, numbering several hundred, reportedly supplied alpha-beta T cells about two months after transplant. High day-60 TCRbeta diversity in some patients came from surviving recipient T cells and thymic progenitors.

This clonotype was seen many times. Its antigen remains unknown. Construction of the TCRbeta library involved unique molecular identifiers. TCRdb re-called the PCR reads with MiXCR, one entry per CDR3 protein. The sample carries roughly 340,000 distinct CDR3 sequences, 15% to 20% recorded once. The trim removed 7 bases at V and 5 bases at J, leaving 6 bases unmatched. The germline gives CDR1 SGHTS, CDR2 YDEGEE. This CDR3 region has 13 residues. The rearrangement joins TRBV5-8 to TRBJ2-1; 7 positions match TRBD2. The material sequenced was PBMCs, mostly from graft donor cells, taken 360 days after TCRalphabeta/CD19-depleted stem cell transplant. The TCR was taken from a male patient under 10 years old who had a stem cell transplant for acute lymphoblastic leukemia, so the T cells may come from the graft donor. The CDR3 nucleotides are TGTGCCAGCGCGTCGGGGGGAAACAATGAGCAGTTCTTC. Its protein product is CASASGGNNEQFF.